These T cell receptor beta chains were read from a single sample in a study of blood T cell repertoires in COVID-19. Generated by immunoSEQ multiplex PCR, the TCRdb table keeps only in-frame clones and is missing some. This sample has a few hundred thousand clones, with around 88% found just once. The sequencing input was PBMCs or T cells enriched from blood (not recorded which). The source is a woman between 35 and 50 years old with acute COVID-19. Both conserved end residues are part of each CDR3. Rows give clone size only sometimes, using once, few, many, or a class for an expanded clone.

j_call v_call clone_size cdr3_aa
TRBJ2-5 TRBV9 few CASSPAGTGGWETQYF
TRBJ1-3 TRBV5-1 few CASSSQGFRDGNTIYF
TRBJ1-4 TRBV30 few CAWSVGGPTNEKLFF
TRBJ1-1 TRBV4-1 NA CASSRLRWGSSRENTEAFF
TRBJ2-7 TRBV14 NA CASSRGGAAYEQYF
TRBJ1-1 TRBV18 NA CASSPSGLGTEAFF
TRBJ1-1 TRBV2 NA CASRTGQTLTEAFF
TRBJ1-1 TRBV19 NA CASNDRGTEAFF
TRBJ1-6 TRBV18 NA CASSPGLPTNSPLHF
TRBJ2-5 TRBV27 NA CASSFSGSLETQYF
TRBJ1-2 TRBV18 NA CASSPGTGGDYGYTF
TRBJ1-1 TRBV9 NA CASSVEGQGAEAFF
TRBJ2-3 TRBV11-1 NA CASSFSERDTQYF
TRBJ1-6 TRBV19 NA CASSTSSSPLHF
TRBJ1-2 TRBV12-3/TRBV12-4 NA CASSLLELGSYTF
TRBJ2-2 TRBV5-4 NA CASSLMGGQTGELFF
TRBJ1-2 TRBV9 once CASSVEARGTGGAGYTF
TRBJ1-3 TRBV18 NA CASSFDSYSGNTIYF
TRBJ1-2 TRBV4-3 NA CASSYRGSHGYTF
TRBJ2-7 TRBV6-5 NA CASSYSSGGGQYF
TRBJ2-1 TRBV5-1 NA CASSLYQRGPDEQFF
TRBJ1-5 TRBV5-5 NA CASSLPGGSQPQHF
TRBJ2-5 TRBV9 NA CASSVAPTGKETQYF
TRBJ1-4 TRBV7-2 NA CASSQGQVYEKLFF
TRBJ1-1 TRBV28 NA CASSPPRGMNTEAFF
TRBJ2-6 TRBV19 NA CASSGLRISGANVLTF
TRBJ1-2 TRBV7-8 NA CASSLVAQGNYGYTF
TRBJ1-2 TRBV24-1 NA CATSDISGGYGYTF
TRBJ2-7 TRBV5-1 few CASRLTSGSYEQYF
TRBJ1-1 TRBV19 NA CAAADRGAPHTEAFF